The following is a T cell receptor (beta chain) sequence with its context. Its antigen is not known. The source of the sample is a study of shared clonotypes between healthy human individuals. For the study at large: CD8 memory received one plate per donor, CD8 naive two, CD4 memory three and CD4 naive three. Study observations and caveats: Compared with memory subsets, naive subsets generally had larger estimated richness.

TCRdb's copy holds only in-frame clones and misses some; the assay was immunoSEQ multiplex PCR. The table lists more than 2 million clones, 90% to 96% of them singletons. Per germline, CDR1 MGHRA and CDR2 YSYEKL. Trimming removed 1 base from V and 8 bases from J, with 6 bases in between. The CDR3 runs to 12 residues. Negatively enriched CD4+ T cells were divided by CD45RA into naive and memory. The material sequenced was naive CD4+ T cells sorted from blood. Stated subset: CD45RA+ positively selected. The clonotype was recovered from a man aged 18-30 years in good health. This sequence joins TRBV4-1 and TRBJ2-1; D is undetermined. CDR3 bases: TGCGCCAGCAGCCAAGCGTTGGATGAGCAGTTCTTC. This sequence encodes CASSQALDEQFF.